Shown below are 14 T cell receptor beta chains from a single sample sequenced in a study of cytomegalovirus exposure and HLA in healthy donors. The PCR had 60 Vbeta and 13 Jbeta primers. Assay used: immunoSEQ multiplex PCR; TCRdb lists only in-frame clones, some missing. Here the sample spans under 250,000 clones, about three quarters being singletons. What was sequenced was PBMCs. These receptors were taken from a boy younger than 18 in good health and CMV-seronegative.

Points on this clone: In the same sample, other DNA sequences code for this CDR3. The CDR3, as DNA: TGTGCCAGCTCACCACAGCAGAACACTGAAGCTTTCTTT. This translates into CASSPQQNTEAFF. This chain joins TRBV18 and TRBJ1-1; D is undetermined. Per the germline V gene, CDR1 is KGHSH and CDR2 is LQKENI. Deletions cut 1 base from V and 1 base from J, with 4 bases between. The CDR3 totals 13 residues.

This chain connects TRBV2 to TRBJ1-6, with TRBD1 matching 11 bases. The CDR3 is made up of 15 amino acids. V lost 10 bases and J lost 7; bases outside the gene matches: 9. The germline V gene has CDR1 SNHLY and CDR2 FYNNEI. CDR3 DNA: TGTGCCAACTTCCGGGACAGGGGGGACAATTCACCCCTCCACTTT. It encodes CANFRDRGDNSPLHF.

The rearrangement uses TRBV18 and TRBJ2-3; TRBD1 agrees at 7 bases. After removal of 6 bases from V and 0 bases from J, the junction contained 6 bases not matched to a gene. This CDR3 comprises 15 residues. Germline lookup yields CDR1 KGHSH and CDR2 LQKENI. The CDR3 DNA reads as TGTGCCAGCTCTCGGGGACAGACCAGCACAGATACGCAGTATTTT. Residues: CASSRGQTSTDTQYF.

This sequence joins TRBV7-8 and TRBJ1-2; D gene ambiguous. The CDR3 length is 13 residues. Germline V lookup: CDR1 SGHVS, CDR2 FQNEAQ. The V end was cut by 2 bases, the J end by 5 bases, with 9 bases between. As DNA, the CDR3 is TGTGCCAGCAGCTTACGAGACGGGTATGGCTACACCTTC. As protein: CASSLRDGYGYTF.

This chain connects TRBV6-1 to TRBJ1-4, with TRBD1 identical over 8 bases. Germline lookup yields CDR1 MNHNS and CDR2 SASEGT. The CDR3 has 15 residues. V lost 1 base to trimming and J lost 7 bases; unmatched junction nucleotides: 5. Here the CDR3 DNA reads TGTGCCAGCAGTGAAGAAGGGACAGGATCTGAAAAACTGTTTTTT. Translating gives CASSEEGTGSEKLFF.

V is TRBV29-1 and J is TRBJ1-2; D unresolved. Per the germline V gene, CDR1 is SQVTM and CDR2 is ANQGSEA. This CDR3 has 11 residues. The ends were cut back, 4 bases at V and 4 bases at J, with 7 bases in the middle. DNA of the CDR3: TGCAGCGTTGTCCTATTCTATGGCTACACCTTC. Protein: CSVVLFYGYTF.

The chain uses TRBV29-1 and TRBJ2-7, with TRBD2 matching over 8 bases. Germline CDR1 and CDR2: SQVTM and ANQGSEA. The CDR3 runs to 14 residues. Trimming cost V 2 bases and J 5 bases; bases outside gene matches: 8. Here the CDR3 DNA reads TGCAGCGTTGAACTTCTAGCGGGTCACGACGAGCAGTACTTC. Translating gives CSVELLAGHDEQYF.

CDR3 loop: CASSLIAGNTEAFF. The CDR3 nucleotides are TGCGCCAGCAGCTTGATTGCAGGGAACACTGAAGCTTTCTTT. This chain links TRBV5-1 with TRBJ1-1; D gene ambiguous. CDR3 length equals 14 residues. CDR1 SGHRS and CDR2 YFSETQ come from the germline V gene. V was clipped by 1 base and J by 1 base, with 8 bases between them.

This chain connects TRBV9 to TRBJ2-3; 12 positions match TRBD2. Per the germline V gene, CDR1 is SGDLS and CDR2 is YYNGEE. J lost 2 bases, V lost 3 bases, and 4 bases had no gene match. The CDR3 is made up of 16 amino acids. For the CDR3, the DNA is TGTGCCAGCAGCGATGGACTAGCGGGGATCACAGATACGCAGTATTTT. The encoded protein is CASSDGLAGITDTQYF.

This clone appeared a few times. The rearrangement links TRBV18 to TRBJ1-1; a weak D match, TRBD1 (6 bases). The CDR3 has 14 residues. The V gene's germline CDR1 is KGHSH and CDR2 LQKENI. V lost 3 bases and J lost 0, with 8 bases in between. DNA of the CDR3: TGTGCCAGCTCACCCAGGGGCATGAACACTGAAGCTTTCTTT. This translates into CASSPRGMNTEAFF.

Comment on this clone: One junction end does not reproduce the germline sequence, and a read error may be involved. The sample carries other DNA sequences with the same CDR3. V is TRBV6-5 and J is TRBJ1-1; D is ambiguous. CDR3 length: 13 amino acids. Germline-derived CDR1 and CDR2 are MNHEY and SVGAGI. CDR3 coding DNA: TGTGCCAGCCAGATAGCTGTTCGGACTGAAGCGTTCTTT. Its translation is CASQIAVRTEAFF.

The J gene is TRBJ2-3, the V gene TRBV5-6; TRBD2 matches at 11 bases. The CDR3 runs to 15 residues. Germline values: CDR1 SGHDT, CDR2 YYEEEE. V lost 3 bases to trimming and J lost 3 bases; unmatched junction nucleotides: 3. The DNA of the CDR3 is TGTGCCAGCAGCTCGGGGACTAGCGGAACAGATACGCAGTATTTT. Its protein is CASSSGTSGTDTQYF.

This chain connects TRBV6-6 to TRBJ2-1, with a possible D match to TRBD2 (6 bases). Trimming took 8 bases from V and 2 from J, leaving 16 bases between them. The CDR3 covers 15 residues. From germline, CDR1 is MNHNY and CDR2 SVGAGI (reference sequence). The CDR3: CASSIAGTTYNEQFF. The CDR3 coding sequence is TGTGCCAGCTCTATCGCGGGGACCACCTACAATGAGCAGTTCTTC.

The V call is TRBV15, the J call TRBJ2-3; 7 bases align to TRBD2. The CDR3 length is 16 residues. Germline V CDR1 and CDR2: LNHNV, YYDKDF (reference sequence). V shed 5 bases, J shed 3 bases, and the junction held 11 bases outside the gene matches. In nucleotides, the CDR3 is TGTGCCACCAGCCCGATTGCGGGGGTGGGTACAGATACGCAGTATTTT. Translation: CATSPIAGVGTDTQYF.